Below are 18 T cell receptor beta chains sequenced from a single sample in a study of siplizumab effects on memory and regulatory T cells. Measured with immunoSEQ multiplex PCR; TCRdb has only the in-frame clones, and not every one. Of about 110,000 clones listed, just under 95% are singletons. Sequenced sample: CD4+ T cells sorted from blood. Every receptor here comes from a human donor in good health.

V gene TRBV18 combines with J gene TRBJ2-3; D uncertain. Germline V gene data show CDR1 as KGHSH and CDR2 as LQKENI. V dropped 0 bases and J dropped 3 bases, with 4 bases sitting between them. The CDR3 extends over 13 amino acids. The CDR3 here is CASSPPTTDTQYF. For the CDR3, the DNA is TGTGCCAGCTCACCACCCACTACAGATACGCAGTATTTT.

This chain joins TRBV2 and TRBJ1-1; D may be TRBD1 (5 bases). V was cut by 8 bases and J by 1 base, with 14 bases left in between. CDR3 length equals 14 residues. The germline CDR1 and CDR2 sequences are SNHLY and FYNNEI. The CDR3 sequence is CASGTVATNTEAFF. The CDR3 DNA is TGTGCCAGCGGGACCGTTGCGACGAACACTGAAGCTTTCTTT.

The rearrangement joins TRBV5-4 to TRBJ1-1; maybe TRBD1 (5 bases). Trimming removed 4 bases at V and 10 bases at J, with 11 bases between. Germline CDR1 is SGHNT and CDR2 is YYREEE (reference sequence). This CDR3 comprises 11 residues. CDR3 protein: CASSAGPRAFF. Written as DNA, the CDR3 is TGTGCCAGCAGCGCGGGGCCGAGAGCTTTCTTT.

This chain joins TRBV5-1 and TRBJ2-2; maybe TRBD2 (6 bases). Germline V gene data show CDR1 as SGHRS and CDR2 as YFSETQ. The V end was cut by 4 bases, the J end by 4 bases, with 14 bases between. The CDR3 spans 15 residues. The CDR3 DNA follows: TGCGCCAGCAGCATCCCTAGCGCGGGCACCGGGGAGCTGTTTTTT. Encoded protein: CASSIPSAGTGELFF.

The chain combines TRBV9 with TRBJ2-3; D is undetermined. V lost 4 bases and J lost 2, with 5 bases in between. The CDR3 has 12 residues. Germline lookup yields CDR1 SGDLS and CDR2 YYNGEE. CDR3 nucleotides: TGTGCCAGCAGCCCCCACACAGATACGCAGTATTTT. As protein: CASSPHTDTQYF.

The chain recombines TRBV6-6 with TRBJ1-5, with 7 positions matching TRBD1. Trimming removed 0 bases from V and 2 bases from J; junction bases left unmatched: 4. The CDR3 is 16 amino acids. Per germline, CDR1 MNHNY and CDR2 SVGAGI (reference sequence). For the CDR3, the DNA is TGTGCCAGCAGTTACTCGACAGGGAGGCGCAATCAGCCCCAGCATTTT. Translated: CASSYSTGRRNQPQHF.

The rearrangement joins TRBV4-1 to TRBJ2-5, with 7 bases that match TRBD2. Germline assignment: CDR1 MGHRA and CDR2 YSYEKL. The CDR3 has 16 residues. After removal of 4 bases from V and 1 base from J, the junction contained 9 bases not matched to a gene. The DNA of the CDR3 is TGCGCCAGCAGCCGGGTACCCGGGACTACCCAAGAGACCCAGTACTTC. Its protein product is CASSRVPGTTQETQYF.

CDR3 bases: TGCGCCAGCAGCCCGGGACAAACAACTAATGAAAAACTGTTTTTT. Protein sequence: CASSPGQTTNEKLFF. This chain connects TRBV5-1 to TRBJ1-4; TRBD1 is a possible D gene (6 bases). The germline V gene encodes CDR1 SGHRS and CDR2 YFSETQ. V dropped 4 bases and J dropped 0 bases, with 10 bases sitting between them. CDR3 length: 15 residues.

The chain joins TRBV5-5 to TRBJ1-4, with a possible D match to TRBD1 (5 bases). V gave up 0 bases and J gave up 4 bases, with 10 bases separating them. The CDR3 spans 15 residues. CDR1 is SGHKS, CDR2 YYEKEE, per germline (reference sequence). The CDR3 reads CASSLESGFNEKLFF. CDR3 coding DNA: TGTGCCAGCAGCTTGGAGTCAGGGTTTAATGAAAAACTGTTTTTT.

J is TRBJ1-5 and V is TRBV21-1; the D call in the table, TRBD1, was not verified against the DNA. TRBV21-1 corresponds to a pseudogene. The CDR3 contains 19 residues. CDR3 coding DNA: TGTGCCAGCAGCCCCGTTCCGACAGGGAACATCTATAGCAATCAGCCCCAGCATTTT. Protein product: CASSPVPTGNIYSNQPQHF.

V and J are TRBV6-5 and TRBJ1-1; no definite D call. Germline loops: CDR1 MNHEY, CDR2 SVGAGI. The CDR3 runs to 15 residues. The V end lost 0 bases, the J end lost 1 base, and 9 bases lay between the germline ends. This chain's CDR3 is CASSYSGGPNTEAFF. The CDR3 region has the DNA TGTGCCAGCAGTTACTCGGGCGGACCGAACACTGAAGCTTTCTTT.

V gene TRBV6-6 combines with J gene TRBJ2-2; D is uncertain. The V end lost 10 bases, the J end lost 8 bases, and 17 bases lay between the germline ends. Per germline, CDR1 MNHNY and CDR2 SVGAGI (reference sequence). The CDR3 is made up of 13 amino acids. This chain's CDR3 is CATALSSPGELFF. The CDR3 DNA sequence: TGTGCCACCGCCTTATCCTCGCCTGGGGAGCTGTTTTTT.

The chain couples TRBV19 to TRBJ1-2, with a possible D match to TRBD1 (5 bases). V gave up 3 bases and J gave up 3 bases, with 11 bases separating them. This CDR3 has 14 residues. Germline CDR1 reads LNHDA; CDR2 reads SQIVND (reference sequence). The CDR3, as DNA: TGTGCCAGTAGTATTCGAGGGGTGCACTATGGCTACACCTTC. This codes for CASSIRGVHYGYTF. The whole variable domain, remainder taken from reference TRBV19 and TRBJ1-2, is DGGITQSPKYLFRKEGQNVTLSCEQNLNHDAMYWYRQDPGQGLRLIYYSQIVNDFQKGDIAEGYSVSREKKESFPLTVTSAQKNPTAFYLCASSIRGVHYGYTFGSGTRLTVV.

The chain links TRBV27 to TRBJ1-2; 7 bases map to TRBD1. The V and J ends lost 6 bases and 1 base, in that order; junction bases with no gene match: 8. Germline loops: CDR1 MNHEY, CDR2 SMNVEV (reference sequence). CDR3 length: 15 amino acids. The CDR3 sequence: CASSQRTGYNYGYTF. CDR3 DNA: TGTGCCAGCAGCCAACGGACAGGATATAACTATGGCTACACCTTC.

The chain links TRBV6-6 to TRBJ2-2; perhaps D is TRBD1 or TRBD2 (5 bases each). The germline V and J ends were trimmed by 6 bases and 8 bases, with 13 bases remaining between them. CDR1 is MNHNY, CDR2 SVGAGI, per germline (reference sequence). CDR3 length: 13 residues. The DNA for the CDR3 is TGTGCCAGCAGACCTACGGGGCGAGGGGAGCTGTTTTTT. Translating gives CASRPTGRGELFF.

This sequence joins TRBV7-2 and TRBJ2-5, with a possible D match to TRBD1 (5 bases). The CDR3 is 16 residues long. The ends were cut back, 1 base at V and 5 bases at J, with 17 bases in the middle. Germline-derived CDR1 and CDR2 are SGHTA and FQGNSA. The DNA for the CDR3 is TGTGCCAGCAGCTTAGTCCCAGGGCCCCCAATCGAGACCCAGTACTTC. It translates to CASSLVPGPPIETQYF.

J is TRBJ2-2 and V is TRBV6-1; D gene unclear. Germline V gene sequence: CDR1 MNHNS, CDR2 SASEGT. The CDR3 has 14 amino acids. Deletions cut 0 bases from V and 5 bases from J, with 7 bases between. The CDR3 is CASSEARKTGELFF. CDR3 in DNA: TGTGCCAGCAGTGAAGCACGGAAGACCGGGGAGCTGTTTTTT.

The rearrangement joins TRBV7-9 to TRBJ2-1, with unresolved D. The CDR3 sequence is 13 residues long. The V end was cut by 4 bases, the J end by 7 bases, with 11 bases between. In germline, CDR1 is SEHNR, CDR2 FQNEAQ (reference sequence). CDR3 in amino acids: CASSSRNTNEQFF. The CDR3 DNA follows: TGTGCCAGCAGCTCCCGAAATACGAATGAGCAGTTCTTC.